Below are 14 T cell receptor beta chains sequenced from a single sample in a study of T cells in women clearing cervical HPV infection. Generated by immunoSEQ multiplex PCR, the TCRdb table keeps only in-frame clones and is missing some. Its clone listing holds over 45,000 clones. Sequenced: blood buffy coat. All receptors come from a woman between 18 and 69 years old with a cervical HPV16 infection that either progressed to CIN3+ or cleared (not recorded which).

About this clone: Read sequence stops 3 residues before the CDR3 end, and the germline J gene provides the missing end. This rearrangement joins TRBV19 to TRBJ2-5; the match to TRBD1 covers 7 bases. CDR1 is LNHDA, CDR2 SQIVND, per germline (reference sequence). The CDR3 extends over 13 amino acids. With V trimmed by 7 bases and J by 1 base, 3 bases remained unmatched. The part of the CDR3 DNA that was read is TGTGCCAGTAAGACAGGGAGCCAAGAGACC. It codes for CASKTGSQET. The full CDR3 is CASKTGSQETQYF.

Here the CDR3 reads CAISERQADTDTQYF. Partial CDR3 DNA: TGTGCCATCAGTGAGAGGCAGGCAGACACAGATACG. This sequence joins TRBV10-3 and TRBJ2-3; D not certain. The read terminates 3 residues before the CDR3 end, so the remaining end is supplied by the germline J gene. The CDR3 contains 15 residues. Per germline, CDR1 ENHRY and CDR2 SYGVKD. V lost 2 bases, J lost 2 bases, and 11 bases lay in between.

A note on this clone: The read stops 3 residues short of the end of the CDR3; the missing end is completed from the germline J gene. The rearrangement links TRBV20-1 to TRBJ2-7; TRBD2 agrees at 11 bases. The germline CDR1 and CDR2 sequences are DFQATT and SNEGSKA (reference sequence). The CDR3 loop spans 15 amino acids. Losses at the gene ends were 3 bases for V and 5 bases for J; bases not matched to a gene: 9. CDR3 DNA (partial): TGCAGTGCTAGTAAACTAGCGGGAGCCCTCAACGAG. Protein product: CSASKLAGALNE. The full CDR3 protein reads CSASKLAGALNEQYF.

Turning to this clone: The read is 3 residues too short to cover the CDR3 end, so that end is filled in from the germline J gene. This sequence joins TRBV6-2 or TRBV6-3 and TRBJ2-1, with TRBD1 matching over 12 bases. Germline loops: CDR1 MNHEY, CDR2 SVGEGT. Unmatched junction bases numbered 11, after V lost 6 bases and J lost 8 bases. The CDR3 loop spans 16 amino acids. CDR3 DNA, as far as it was read: TGTGCCAGCAGCCTCTTACCGGGACAGGGGGCTTATGAG. Amino acids: CASSLLPGQGAYE. The full CDR3 protein is CASSLLPGQGAYEQFF.

Turning to this clone: The sequence runs out 3 residues before the end of the CDR3; the remainder is reconstructed from the germline J gene. V is TRBV7-8 and J is TRBJ2-1; 7 bases fit TRBD1. The CDR3 totals 15 residues. The germline V gene has CDR1 SGHVS and CDR2 FQNEAQ. Unmatched junction bases numbered 9, after V lost 2 bases and J lost 8 bases. CDR3 loop: CASSLNRGPSDEQFF. The DNA read from the CDR3 is TGTGCCAGCAGCTTAAACAGGGGACCCAGCGATGAG.

With regard to this clone: The read comes to an end 3 residues before the CDR3 does, leaving the germline J gene to fill in the end. The chain employs TRBV18 and TRBJ1-2, with D hard to call. V was pared by 1 base and J by 4 bases, with 19 bases between. Germline V gene data show CDR1 as KGHSH and CDR2 as LQKENI. This CDR3 comprises 17 residues. CDR3 amino acids: CASSPLSGSALTYGYTF. CDR3 bases read: TGTGCCAGCTCACCACTTTCGGGGTCCGCCTTAACCTATGGC.

Worth noting for this clone: The read gets to within 3 residues of the CDR3 end, and the germline J gene fills in the rest. J is TRBJ1-1 and V is TRBV7-9; a possible D gene is TRBD1 (6 bases). The CDR3 covers 13 residues. Germline assignment: CDR1 SEHNR and CDR2 FQNEAQ (reference sequence). Trimming removed 2 bases at V and 4 bases at J, with 8 bases between. The CDR3 loop reads CASSLTGITEAFF. Incomplete CDR3 DNA: TGTGCCAGCAGCTTAACAGGGATCACTGAA. Full variable domain (remainder filled in from reference TRBV7-9 and TRBJ1-1): DTGVSQNPRHKITKRGQNVTFRCDPISEHNRLYWYRQTLGQGPEFLTYFQNEAQLEKSRLLSDRFSAERPKGSFSTLEIQRTEQGDSAMYLCASSLTGITEAFFGQGTRLTVV.

As to this clone: The read ends 3 residues shy of where the CDR3 ends; the end is completed using the germline J gene. The chain has TRBV19 and TRBJ1-5, with TRBD1 as a possible D gene (5 bases). The CDR3 loop spans 14 amino acids. CDR1 and CDR2 from the germline V gene are LNHDA and SQIVND (reference sequence). The V end lost 3 bases, the J end lost 4 bases, and 10 bases lay between the germline ends. Partial CDR3 DNA: TGTGCCAGTAGTATTAGGGCAGGGAATCAGCCC. It translates to CASSIRAGNQP. The whole CDR3 protein is CASSIRAGNQPQHF.

On this clone: The read is 3 residues too short to cover the CDR3 end, so that end is filled in from the germline J gene. The chain combines TRBV19 with TRBJ1-4; D is unclear. Looked up from germline, CDR1 is LNHDA and CDR2 is SQIVND (reference sequence). V lost 1 base to trimming and J lost 2 bases, with 5 bases between them. The CDR3 totals 14 residues. The CDR3: CASSIAGTNEKLFF. The DNA read from the CDR3 is TGTGCCAGTAGTATAGCCGGGACTAATGAAAAA.

On this clone: The CDR3 extends 3 residues past the end of the read, so its final part is completed from the germline J gene. This chain uses TRBV20-1 with TRBJ2-3, with 12 bases identical to TRBD2. After removal of 3 bases from V and 2 bases from J, the junction contained 6 bases not matched to a gene. The CDR3 totals 16 residues. Germline lookup yields CDR1 DFQATT and CDR2 SNEGSKA (reference sequence). The CDR3 bases that were read are TGCAGTGCTAGCCAACTAGCGGGGGGACTCACAGATACG. This translates into CSASQLAGGLTDT. The whole CDR3 sequence reads CSASQLAGGLTDTQYF.

Comment on this clone: The CDR3 end falls 3 residues outside the read, so it is completed with the germline J gene. The chain links TRBV11-2 to TRBJ1-1, with a weak D call TRBD1 (5 bases). Germline values: CDR1 SGHAT, CDR2 FQNNGV. The CDR3 length is 13 residues. Trimming took off 1 base at V and 7 bases at J, with 10 bases between the two ends. CDR3 protein: CASSLGSRVEAFF. The covered CDR3 bases are TGTGCCAGCAGCTTAGGGTCCAGGGTTGAA.

Points on this clone: The missing CDR3 end, 3 residues past where the read stops, is filled in from the germline J gene. The chain has TRBV6-1 and TRBJ1-5; D is possibly TRBD1 (5 bases). This CDR3 is 16 amino acids long. Per germline, CDR1 MNHNS and CDR2 SASEGT. V was pared by 1 base and J by 2 bases, with 12 bases between. The CDR3 loop is CASSEGTIHGNQPQHF. Incomplete CDR3 DNA: TGTGCCAGCAGTGAAGGGACAATTCATGGCAATCAGCCC.

Incomplete CDR3 DNA: TGTGCCTGGACCGGACCCGGGACAGGGGCCGGGGGTTCACCC. Its translation: CAWTGPGTGAGGSP. The full-length CDR3 reads as CAWTGPGTGAGGSPLHF. This sequence joins TRBV30 and TRBJ1-6; 10 positions match TRBD1. Coverage ceases 3 residues before the CDR3 finishes, and the germline J gene fills in the end. Germline-derived CDR1 and CDR2 are GTSNPN and SVGIG (reference sequence). The CDR3 sequence is 17 residues long. Trimming took 4 bases from V and 9 from J; bases not matched to a gene: 15.

Remarks on this clone: The CDR3 end falls 3 residues outside the read, so it is completed with the germline J gene. This chain joins TRBV3-1 (or the pseudogene TRBV3-2) and TRBJ2-7, with a tentative D call TRBD1 (6 bases). V lost 3 bases and J lost 0, with 9 bases in between. This CDR3 is 14 amino acids long. CDR1 and CDR2 (germline): LGHDT, YNNKEL (reference sequence). The CDR3: CASSHPGHSYEQYF. The sequenced CDR3 bases are TGTGCCAGCAGCCACCCGGGACACTCCTACGAG.